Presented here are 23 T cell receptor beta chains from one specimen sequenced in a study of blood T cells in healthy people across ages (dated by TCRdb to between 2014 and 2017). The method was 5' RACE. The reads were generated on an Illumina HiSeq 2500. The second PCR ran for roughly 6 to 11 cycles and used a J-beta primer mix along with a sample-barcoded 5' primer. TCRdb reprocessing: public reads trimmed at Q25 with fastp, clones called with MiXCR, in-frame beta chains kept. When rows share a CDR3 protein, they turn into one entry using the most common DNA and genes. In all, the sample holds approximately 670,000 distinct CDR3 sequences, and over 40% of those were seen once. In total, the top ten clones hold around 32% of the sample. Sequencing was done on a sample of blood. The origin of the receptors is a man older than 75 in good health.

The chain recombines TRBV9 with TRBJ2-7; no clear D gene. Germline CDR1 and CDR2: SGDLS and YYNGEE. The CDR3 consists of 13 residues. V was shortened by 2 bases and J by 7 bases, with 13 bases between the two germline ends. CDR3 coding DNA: TGTGCCAGCAGCGTTAAGGGCTACAATGAGCAGTACTTC. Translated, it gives CASSVKGYNEQYF.

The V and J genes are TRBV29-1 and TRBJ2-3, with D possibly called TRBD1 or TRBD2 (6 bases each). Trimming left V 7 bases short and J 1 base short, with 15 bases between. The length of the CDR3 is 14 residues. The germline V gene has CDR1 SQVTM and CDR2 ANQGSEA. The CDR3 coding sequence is TGCAGCGGCTCCGGGGGCTTTGGCACAGATACGCAGTATTTT. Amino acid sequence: CSGSGGFGTDTQYF.

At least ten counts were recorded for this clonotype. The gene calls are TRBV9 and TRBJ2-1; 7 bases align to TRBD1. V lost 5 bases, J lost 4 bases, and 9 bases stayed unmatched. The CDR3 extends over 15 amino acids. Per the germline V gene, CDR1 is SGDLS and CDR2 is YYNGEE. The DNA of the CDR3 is TGTGCCAGCAGTCTACAGGGACAGATATACAATGAGCAGTTCTTC. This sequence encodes CASSLQGQIYNEQFF.

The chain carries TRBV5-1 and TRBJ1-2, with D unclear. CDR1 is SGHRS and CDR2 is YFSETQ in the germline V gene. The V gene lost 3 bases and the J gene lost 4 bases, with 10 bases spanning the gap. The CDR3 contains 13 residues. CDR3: CASSSTRTYGYTF. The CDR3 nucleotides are TGCGCCAGCAGCTCAACCAGGACCTATGGCTACACCTTC.

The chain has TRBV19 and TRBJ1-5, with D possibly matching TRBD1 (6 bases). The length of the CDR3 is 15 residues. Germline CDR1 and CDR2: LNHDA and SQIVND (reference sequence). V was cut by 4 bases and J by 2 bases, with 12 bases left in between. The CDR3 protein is CASSNSGGGNQPQHF. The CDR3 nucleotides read TGTGCCAGTAGTAATTCTGGGGGCGGCAATCAGCCCCAGCATTTT.

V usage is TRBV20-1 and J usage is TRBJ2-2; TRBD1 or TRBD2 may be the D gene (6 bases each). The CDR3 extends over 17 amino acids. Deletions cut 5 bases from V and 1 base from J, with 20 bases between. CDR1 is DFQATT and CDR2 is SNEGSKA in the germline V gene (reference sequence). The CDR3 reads CSARPHRGGLNTGELFF. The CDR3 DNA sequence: TGCAGTGCTCGCCCCCATAGAGGGGGGCTGAACACCGGGGAGCTGTTTTTT.

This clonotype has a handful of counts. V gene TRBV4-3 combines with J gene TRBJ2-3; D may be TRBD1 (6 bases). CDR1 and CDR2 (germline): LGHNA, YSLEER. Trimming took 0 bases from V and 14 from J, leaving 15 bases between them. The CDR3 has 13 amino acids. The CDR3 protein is CASSQEAGDMRYF. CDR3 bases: TGCGCCAGCAGCCAAGAGGCTGGGGACATGCGGTATTTT.

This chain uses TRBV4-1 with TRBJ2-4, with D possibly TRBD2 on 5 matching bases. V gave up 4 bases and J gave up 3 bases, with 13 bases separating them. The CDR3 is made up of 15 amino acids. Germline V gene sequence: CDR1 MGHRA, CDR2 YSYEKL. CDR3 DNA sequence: TGCGCCAGCAGCCGCGCCCAAGAGGGCAAAAACATTCAGTACTTC. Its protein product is CASSRAQEGKNIQYF.

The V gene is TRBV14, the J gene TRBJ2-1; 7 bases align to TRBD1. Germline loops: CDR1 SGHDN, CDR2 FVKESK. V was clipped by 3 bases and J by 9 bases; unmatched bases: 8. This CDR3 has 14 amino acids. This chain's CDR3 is CASSQTRTGAEQFF. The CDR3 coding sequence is TGTGCCAGCAGCCAGACACGAACAGGGGCTGAGCAGTTCTTC.

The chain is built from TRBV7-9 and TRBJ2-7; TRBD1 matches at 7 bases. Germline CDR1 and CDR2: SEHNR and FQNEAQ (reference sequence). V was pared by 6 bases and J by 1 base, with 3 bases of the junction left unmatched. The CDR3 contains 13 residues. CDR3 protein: CASRGDSSYEQYF. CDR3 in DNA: TGTGCCAGCAGAGGGGACAGTTCCTACGAGCAGTACTTC.

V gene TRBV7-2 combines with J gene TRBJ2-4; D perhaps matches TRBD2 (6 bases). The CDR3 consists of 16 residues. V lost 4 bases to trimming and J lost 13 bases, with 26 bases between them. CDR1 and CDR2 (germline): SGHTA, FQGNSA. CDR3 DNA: TGTGCCAGCAGCTCCATGGCGGGATCCTCCTACAATGAGCAGTACTTC. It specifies CASSSMAGSSYNEQYF.

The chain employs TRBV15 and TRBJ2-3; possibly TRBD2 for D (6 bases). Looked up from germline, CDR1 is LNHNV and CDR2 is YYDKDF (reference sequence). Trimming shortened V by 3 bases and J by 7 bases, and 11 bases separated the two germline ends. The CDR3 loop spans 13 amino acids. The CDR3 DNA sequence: TGTGCCACCAGCAGTCCGGGGGAATATACGCAGTATTTT. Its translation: CATSSPGEYTQYF.

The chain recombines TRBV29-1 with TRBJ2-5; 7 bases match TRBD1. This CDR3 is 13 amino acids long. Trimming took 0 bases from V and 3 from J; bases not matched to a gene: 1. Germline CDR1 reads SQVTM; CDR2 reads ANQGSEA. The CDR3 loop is CSVEEGGKETQYF. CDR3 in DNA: TGCAGCGTTGAAGAAGGGGGCAAAGAGACCCAGTACTTC. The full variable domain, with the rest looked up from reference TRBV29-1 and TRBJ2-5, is SAVISQKPSRDICQRGTSLTIQCQVDSQVTMMFWYRQQPGQSLTLIATANQGSEATYESGFVIDKFPISRPNLTFSTLTVSNMSPEDSSIYLCSVEEGGKETQYFGPGTRLLVL.

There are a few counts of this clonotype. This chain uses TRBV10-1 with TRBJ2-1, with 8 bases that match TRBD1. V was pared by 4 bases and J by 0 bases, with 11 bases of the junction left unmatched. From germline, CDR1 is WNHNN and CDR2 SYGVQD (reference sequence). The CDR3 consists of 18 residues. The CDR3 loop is CASSVLPQTGVSYNEQFF. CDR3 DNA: TGCGCCAGCAGTGTTTTGCCCCAGACAGGGGTCTCCTACAATGAGCAGTTCTTC.

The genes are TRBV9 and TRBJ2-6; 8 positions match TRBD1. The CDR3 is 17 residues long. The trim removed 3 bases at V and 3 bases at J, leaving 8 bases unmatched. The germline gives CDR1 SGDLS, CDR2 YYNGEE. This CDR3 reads CASSGWTGISGANVLTF. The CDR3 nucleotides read TGTGCCAGCAGCGGCTGGACAGGGATCAGTGGGGCCAACGTCCTGACTTTC.

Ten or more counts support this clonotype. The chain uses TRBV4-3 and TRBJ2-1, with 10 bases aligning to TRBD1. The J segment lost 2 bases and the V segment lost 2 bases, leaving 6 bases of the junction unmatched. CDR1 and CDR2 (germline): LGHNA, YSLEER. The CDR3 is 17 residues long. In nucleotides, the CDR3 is TGCGCCAGCAGCCAAATTGCCGGGACAGGGGCCTACAATGAGCAGTTCTTC. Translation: CASSQIAGTGAYNEQFF.

The CDR3 bases are TGCGCCAGCAGCCAAGATCGGTGGGGAATGTCCTACGAGCAGTACTTC. Protein: CASSQDRWGMSYEQYF. The chain couples TRBV4-3 to TRBJ2-7; D ambiguous. This CDR3 is built from 16 residues. The V end was cut by 0 bases, the J end by 1 base, with 13 bases between. Germline V CDR1 and CDR2: LGHNA, YSLEER.

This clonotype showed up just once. CDR3 nucleotide sequence: TGTGCCAGCAGTTTTCAGGGGGCGGACGAGCAGTACTTC. Amino acids: CASSFQGADEQYF. The chain employs TRBV12-3 or TRBV12-4 and TRBJ2-5, with 8 positions matching TRBD1. With the DNA end fitting TRBJ2-7 better, the J assignment may be wrong. The CDR3 consists of 13 residues.

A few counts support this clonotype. The CDR3 protein is CASSQVLAGGLATNTGELFF. As DNA, the CDR3 is TGCGCCAGCAGCCAAGTTCTAGCGGGGGGGCTGGCAACTAACACCGGGGAGCTGTTTTTT. The chain has TRBV4-3 and TRBJ2-2; 12 bases align to TRBD2. Trimming removed 1 base from V and 2 bases from J; junction bases left unmatched: 11. Germline V CDR1 and CDR2: LGHNA, YSLEER. This CDR3 has 20 amino acids.

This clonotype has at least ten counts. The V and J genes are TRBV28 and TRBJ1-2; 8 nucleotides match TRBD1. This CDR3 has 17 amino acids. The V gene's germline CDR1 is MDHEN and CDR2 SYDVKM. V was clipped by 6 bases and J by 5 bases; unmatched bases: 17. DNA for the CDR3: TGTGCCAGCAGCCCTATGGCTGGACAGGGTATGGCGTATGGCTACACCTTC. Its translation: CASSPMAGQGMAYGYTF.

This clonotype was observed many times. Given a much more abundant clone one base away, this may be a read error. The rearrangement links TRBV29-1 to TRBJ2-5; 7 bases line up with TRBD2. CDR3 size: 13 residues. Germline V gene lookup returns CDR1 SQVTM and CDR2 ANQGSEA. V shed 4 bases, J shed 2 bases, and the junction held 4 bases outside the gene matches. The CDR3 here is CSVGQGLQETQYF. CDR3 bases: TGCAGCGTTGGTCAGGGACTACAAGAGACCCAGTACTTC.

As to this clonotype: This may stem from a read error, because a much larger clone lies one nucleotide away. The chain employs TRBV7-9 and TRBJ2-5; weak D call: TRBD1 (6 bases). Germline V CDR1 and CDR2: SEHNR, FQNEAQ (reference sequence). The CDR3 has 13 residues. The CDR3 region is CAGRPDSQETQYF. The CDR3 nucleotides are TGTGCCGGCAGACCGGACAGCCAAGAGACCCAGTACTTC.

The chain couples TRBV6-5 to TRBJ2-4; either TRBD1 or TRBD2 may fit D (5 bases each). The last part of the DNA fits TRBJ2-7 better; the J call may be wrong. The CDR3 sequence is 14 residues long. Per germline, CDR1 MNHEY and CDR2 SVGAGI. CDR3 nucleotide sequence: TGTGCCAGCAAGTCTCGGGGCAACACTTACGAGCAGTACTTC. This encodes CASKSRGNTYEQYF.